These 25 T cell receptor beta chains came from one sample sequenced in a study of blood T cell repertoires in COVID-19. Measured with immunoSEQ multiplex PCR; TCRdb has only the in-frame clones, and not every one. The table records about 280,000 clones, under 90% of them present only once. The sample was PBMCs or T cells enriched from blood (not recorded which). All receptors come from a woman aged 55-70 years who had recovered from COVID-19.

CDR3 region: CASRAHRDSTYEQYF. CDR3 bases: TGTGCCAGCAGAGCTCACCGGGACAGTACCTACGAGCAGTACTTC. This chain links TRBV6-5 with TRBJ2-7; 7 bases fit TRBD1. J was trimmed by 2 bases and V by 6 bases; bases with no gene match: 10. Germline V gives CDR1 MNHEY, CDR2 SVGAGI. The CDR3 consists of 15 residues.

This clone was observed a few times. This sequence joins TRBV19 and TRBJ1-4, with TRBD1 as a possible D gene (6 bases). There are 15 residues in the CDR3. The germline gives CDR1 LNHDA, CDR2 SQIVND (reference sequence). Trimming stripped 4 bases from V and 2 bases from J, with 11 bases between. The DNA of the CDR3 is TGTGCCAGTAGTACATCAGGGGTGACTAATGAAAAACTGTTTTTT. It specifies CASSTSGVTNEKLFF.

The CDR3 nucleotides are TGTGCCAGCAGTCCGGACAGAATGCGCGAGCAGTACTTC. This codes for CASSPDRMREQYF. The chain is built from TRBV2 and TRBJ2-7; a possible D gene is TRBD1 (6 bases). Germline V gives CDR1 SNHLY, CDR2 FYNNEI. Trimming pared 5 bases from V and 6 bases from J, leaving 14 bases between. The CDR3 runs to 13 residues.

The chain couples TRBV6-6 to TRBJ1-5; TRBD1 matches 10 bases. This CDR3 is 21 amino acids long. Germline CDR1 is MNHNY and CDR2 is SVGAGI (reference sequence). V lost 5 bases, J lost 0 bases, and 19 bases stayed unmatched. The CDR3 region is CASSPTRLFDRGQTSNQPQHF. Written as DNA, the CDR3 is TGTGCCAGCAGTCCTACCAGGCTGTTTGACAGGGGGCAAACTAGCAATCAGCCCCAGCATTTT.

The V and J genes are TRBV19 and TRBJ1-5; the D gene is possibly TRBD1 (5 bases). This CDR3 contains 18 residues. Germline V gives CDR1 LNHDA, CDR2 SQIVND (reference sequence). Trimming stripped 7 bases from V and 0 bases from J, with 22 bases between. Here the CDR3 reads CASTKTWGGSYSNQPQHF. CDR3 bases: TGTGCCAGTACCAAAACGTGGGGCGGCAGCTATAGCAATCAGCCCCAGCATTTT.

CDR3 in amino acids: CASSPTIYHEQYF. For the CDR3, the DNA is TGTGCCAGCAGTCCCACTATTTACCACGAGCAGTACTTC. V is TRBV6-5 and J is TRBJ2-7; D call uncertain. V lost 5 bases and J lost 5, with 13 bases in between. This CDR3 is 13 amino acids long. Looked up from germline, CDR1 is MNHEY and CDR2 is SVGAGI.

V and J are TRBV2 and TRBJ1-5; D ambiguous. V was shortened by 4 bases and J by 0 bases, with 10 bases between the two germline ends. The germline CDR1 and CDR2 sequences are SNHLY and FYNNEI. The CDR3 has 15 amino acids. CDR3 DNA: TGTGCCAGCAGTGTTGGAGACTATAGCAATCAGCCCCAGCATTTT. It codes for CASSVGDYSNQPQHF.

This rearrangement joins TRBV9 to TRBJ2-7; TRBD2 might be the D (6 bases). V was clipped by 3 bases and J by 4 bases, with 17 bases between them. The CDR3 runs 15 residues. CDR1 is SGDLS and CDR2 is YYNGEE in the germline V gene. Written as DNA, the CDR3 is TGTGCCAGCAGCGCGCTTCCGACTAGTCGATACGAGCAGTACTTC. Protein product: CASSALPTSRYEQYF.

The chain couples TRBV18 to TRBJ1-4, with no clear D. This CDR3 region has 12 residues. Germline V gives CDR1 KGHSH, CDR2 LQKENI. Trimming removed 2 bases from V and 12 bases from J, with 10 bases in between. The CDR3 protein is CASSPVSGELFF. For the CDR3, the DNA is TGTGCCAGCTCACCAGTAAGCGGGGAACTGTTTTTT.

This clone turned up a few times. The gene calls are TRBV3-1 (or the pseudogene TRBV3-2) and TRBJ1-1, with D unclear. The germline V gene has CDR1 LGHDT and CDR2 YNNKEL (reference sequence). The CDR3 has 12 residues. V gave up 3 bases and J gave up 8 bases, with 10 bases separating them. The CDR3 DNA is TGTGCCAGCAGCCACCTCGCCCGGGAAGCTTTCTTT. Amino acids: CASSHLAREAFF.

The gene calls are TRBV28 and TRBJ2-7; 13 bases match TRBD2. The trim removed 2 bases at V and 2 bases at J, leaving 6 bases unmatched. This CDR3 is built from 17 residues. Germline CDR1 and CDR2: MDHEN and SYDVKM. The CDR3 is CASSLPQGTSGAYEQYF. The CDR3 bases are TGTGCCAGCAGTTTACCCCAGGGGACTAGCGGGGCCTACGAGCAGTACTTC. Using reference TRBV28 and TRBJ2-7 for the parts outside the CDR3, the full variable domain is DVKVTQSSRYLVKRTGEKVFLECVQDMDHENMFWYRQDPGLGLRLIYFSYDVKMKEKGDIPEGYSVSREKKERFSLILESASTNQTSMYLCASSLPQGTSGAYEQYFGPGTRLTVT.

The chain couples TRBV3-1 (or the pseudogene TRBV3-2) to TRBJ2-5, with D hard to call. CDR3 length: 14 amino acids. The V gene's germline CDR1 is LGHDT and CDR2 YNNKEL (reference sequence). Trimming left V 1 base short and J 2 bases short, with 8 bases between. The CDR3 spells CASSQVVQQETQYF. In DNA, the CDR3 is TGTGCCAGCAGCCAAGTTGTGCAGCAAGAGACCCAGTACTTC.

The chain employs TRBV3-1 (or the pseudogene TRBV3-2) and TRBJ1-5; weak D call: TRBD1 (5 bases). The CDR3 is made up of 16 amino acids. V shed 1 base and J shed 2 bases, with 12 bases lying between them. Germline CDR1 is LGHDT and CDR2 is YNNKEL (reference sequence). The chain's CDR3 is CASSQGGGAGNQPQHF. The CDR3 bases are TGTGCCAGCAGCCAAGGGGGCGGGGCAGGCAATCAGCCCCAGCATTTT.

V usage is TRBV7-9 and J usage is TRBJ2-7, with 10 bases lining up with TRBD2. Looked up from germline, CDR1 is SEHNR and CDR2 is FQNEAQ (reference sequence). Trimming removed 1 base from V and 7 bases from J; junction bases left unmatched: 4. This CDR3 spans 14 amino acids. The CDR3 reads CASSLVLAGGEQYF. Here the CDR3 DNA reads TGTGCCAGCAGCTTAGTGTTAGCGGGGGGTGAGCAGTACTTC.

This CDR3 is CASSLSFGTGFTDTQYF. CDR3 nucleotide sequence: TGTGCCAGCAGTTTATCCTTTGGGACAGGGTTTACCGATACGCAGTATTTT. V gene TRBV27 combines with J gene TRBJ2-3; 9 bases are a match to TRBD1. Trimming took 0 bases from V and 6 from J; bases not matched to a gene: 10. Germline values: CDR1 MNHEY, CDR2 SMNVEV (reference sequence). The CDR3 is 17 residues long.

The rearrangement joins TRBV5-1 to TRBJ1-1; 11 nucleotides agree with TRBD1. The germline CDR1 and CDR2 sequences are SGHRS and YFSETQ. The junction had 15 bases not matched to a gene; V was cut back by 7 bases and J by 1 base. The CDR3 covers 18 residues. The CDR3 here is CASAPHRDRGVTNTEAFF. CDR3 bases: TGCGCCAGCGCCCCTCACCGGGACAGGGGGGTTACGAACACTGAAGCTTTCTTT.

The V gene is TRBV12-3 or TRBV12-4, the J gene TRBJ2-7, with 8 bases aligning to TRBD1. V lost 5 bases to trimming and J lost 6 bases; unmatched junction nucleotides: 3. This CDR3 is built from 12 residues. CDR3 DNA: TGTGCCAGCAGTCGAGACAGGGGCGAGCAGTACTTC. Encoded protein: CASSRDRGEQYF.

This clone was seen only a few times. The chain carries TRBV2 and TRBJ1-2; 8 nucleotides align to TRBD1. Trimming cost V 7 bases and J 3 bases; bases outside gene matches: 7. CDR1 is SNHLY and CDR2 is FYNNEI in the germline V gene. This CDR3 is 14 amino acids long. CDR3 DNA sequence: TGTGCCAGCACCGGACAGGGACGTTACTATGGCTACACCTTC. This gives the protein CASTGQGRYYGYTF.

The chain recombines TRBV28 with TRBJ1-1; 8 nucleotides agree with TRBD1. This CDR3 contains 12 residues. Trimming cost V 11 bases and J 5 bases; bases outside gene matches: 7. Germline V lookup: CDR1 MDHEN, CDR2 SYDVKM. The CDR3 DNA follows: TGTGCCGTTCATAACAGGGGGACTGAAGCTTTCTTT. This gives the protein CAVHNRGTEAFF.

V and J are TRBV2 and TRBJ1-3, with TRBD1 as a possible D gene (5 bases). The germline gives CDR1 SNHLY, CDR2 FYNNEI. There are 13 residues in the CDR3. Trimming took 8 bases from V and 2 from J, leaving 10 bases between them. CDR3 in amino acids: CASATVPGNTIYF. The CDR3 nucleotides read TGTGCCAGCGCGACAGTGCCTGGAAACACCATATATTTT.

This CDR3 reads CSVGQANVLTF. As DNA, the CDR3 is TGCAGCGTTGGACAGGCTAACGTCCTGACTTTC. This chain uses TRBV29-1 with TRBJ2-6, with D maybe TRBD1 (6 bases). This CDR3 is built from 11 residues. Trimming removed 4 bases from V and 10 bases from J, with 8 bases in between. Germline loops: CDR1 SQVTM, CDR2 ANQGSEA.

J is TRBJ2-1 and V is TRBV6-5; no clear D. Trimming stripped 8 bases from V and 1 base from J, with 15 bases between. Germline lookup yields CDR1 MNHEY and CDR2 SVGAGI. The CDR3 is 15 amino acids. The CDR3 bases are TGTGCCAGCGGAGTACAAGCCTTTTCCTACAATGAGCAGTTCTTC. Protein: CASGVQAFSYNEQFF.

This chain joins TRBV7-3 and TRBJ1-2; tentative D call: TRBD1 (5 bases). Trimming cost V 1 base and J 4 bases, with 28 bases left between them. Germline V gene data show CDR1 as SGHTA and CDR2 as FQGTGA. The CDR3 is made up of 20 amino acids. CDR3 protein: CASSLIEGISVWGLGYGYTF. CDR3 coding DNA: TGTGCCAGCAGCTTAATCGAAGGGATCTCGGTCTGGGGACTCGGCTATGGCTACACCTTC.

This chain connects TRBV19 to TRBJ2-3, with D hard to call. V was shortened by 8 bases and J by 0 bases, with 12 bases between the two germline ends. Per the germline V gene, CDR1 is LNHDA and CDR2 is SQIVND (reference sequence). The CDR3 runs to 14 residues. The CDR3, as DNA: TGTGCCAGTTCAGGCGCCTCTAGCACAGATACGCAGTATTTT. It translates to CASSGASSTDTQYF.

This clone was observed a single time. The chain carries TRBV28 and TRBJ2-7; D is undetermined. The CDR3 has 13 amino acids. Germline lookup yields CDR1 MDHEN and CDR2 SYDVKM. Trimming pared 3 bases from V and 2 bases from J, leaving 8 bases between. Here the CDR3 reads CASSFSSTYEQYF. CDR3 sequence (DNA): TGTGCCAGCAGTTTTAGCAGCACCTACGAGCAGTACTTC.